A selection of T cell receptor beta chains follows, all from one sample in a study of blood T cell repertoires in COVID-19. The protocol was immunoSEQ multiplex PCR, while the TCRdb copy is restricted to in-frame clones and leaves out a portion. The sample contains about 100,000 clones, roughly 78% of which appear only once. The specimen sequenced was peripheral blood. The receptors were gathered from an elderly woman with active or convalescent COVID-19. CDR3s include the opening cysteine and the closing phenylalanine or tryptophan. A D gene is named only where the DNA matches it firmly. Some rows have no size entry. The others give once, few or many, or a class for an expanded clone.

J gene	D gene	V gene	clone size	CDR3 protein	CDR3 DNA
TRBJ2-1	TRBD1	TRBV13	-	CASSLGQLGAYNEQFF	TGTGCCAGCAGCTTGGGACAGTTGGGGGCCTACAATGAGCAGTTCTTC
TRBJ2-5	TRBD2	TRBV19	-	CASSPSGLAVETQYF	TGTGCCAGTAGTCCCTCGGGACTAGCGGTAGAGACCCAGTACTTC
TRBJ2-1	TRBD2	TRBV9	-	CASSPRLAGGNNEQFF	TGTGCCAGCAGCCCCAGACTAGCGGGAGGGAACAATGAGCAGTTCTTC
TRBJ2-1	TRBD2	TRBV5-5	-	CASSLASGRAHEQFF	TGTGCCAGCAGCTTGGCTAGCGGGAGGGCCCATGAGCAGTTCTTC
TRBJ2-7	TRBD2	TRBV6-5	-	CASTNGLAGYEQYF	TGTGCCAGCACCAACGGACTAGCGGGATACGAGCAGTACTTC
TRBJ2-3	TRBD2	TRBV9	-	CASRLTWRERTDTQYF	TGTGCCAGCAGACTAACCTGGCGGGAGCGAACAGATACGCAGTATTTT
TRBJ1-2	-	TRBV7-9	-	CASSLEGWDYTF	TGTGCCAGCAGCTTAGAGGGGTGGGACTACACCTTC
TRBJ2-7	-	TRBV11-2	once	CASSIHYEQCF	TGTGCCAGCAGCATTCACTACGAGCAGTGCTTC
TRBJ2-7	-	TRBV4-1	-	CASSQDLASAAYEQYF	TGCGCCAGCAGCCAAGATTTAGCTAGCGCAGCCTACGAGCAGTACTTC
TRBJ2-2	-	TRBV9	-	CASSVATGPGGELFF	TGTGCCAGCAGCGTAGCTACTGGTCCCGGCGGGGAGCTGTTTTTT
TRBJ2-7	-	TRBV5-1	-	CASSSTNTYEQYF	TGCGCCAGCAGCTCAACCAACACCTACGAGCAGTACTTC
TRBJ2-1	-	TRBV19	-	CASTIEAGRPHNEQFF	TGTGCCAGTACCATAGAGGCCGGGAGACCCCACAATGAGCAGTTCTTC
TRBJ1-5	-	TRBV6-6	-	CASRDDTSSNQPQHF	TGTGCCAGCAGAGATGACACGTCTAGCAATCAGCCCCAGCATTTT
TRBJ2-5	TRBD2	TRBV3-1/TRBV3-2	-	CASSPPGAGGETQYF	TGTGCCAGCAGCCCACCGGGGGCGGGGGGGGAGACCCAGTACTTC
TRBJ1-1	TRBD1	TRBV28	-	CASTPGGGWTEAFF	TGTGCCAGCACCCCGGGAGGGGGCTGGACTGAAGCTTTCTTT
TRBJ2-3	TRBD2	TRBV4-2	-	CASSQDGLAGPRGDTQYF	TGTGCCAGCAGCCAAGATGGGCTAGCGGGCCCGAGAGGAGATACGCAGTATTTT
TRBJ2-4	-	TRBV4-2	-	CASSQDSQGTLNSGKNIQYF	TGTGCCAGCAGCCAAGACTCACAGGGAACCCTTAACTCGGGCAAAAACATTCAGTACTTC
TRBJ2-5	TRBD1	TRBV24-1	-	CATSGQGPETQYF	TGTGCCACCAGTGGACAGGGGCCGGAGACCCAGTACTTC
TRBJ2-1	TRBD2	TRBV10-2	-	CASIGLVAVGEQFF	TGCGCCAGCATTGGACTAGTGGCGGTGGGTGAGCAGTTCTTC
TRBJ2-1	TRBD1	TRBV19	-	CASSIRGRYNEQFF	TGTGCCAGTAGTATCAGGGGGCGCTACAATGAGCAGTTCTTC
TRBJ2-7	TRBD1	TRBV2	-	CASKDRGGEQYF	TGTGCCAGCAAGGACAGGGGCGGCGAGCAGTACTTC
TRBJ2-7	-	TRBV12-3/TRBV12-4	many	CASSLAGGYEQYF	TGTGCCAGCAGTTTAGCGGGGGGATACGAGCAGTACTTC